This TCR beta chain was captured in a study of CD8 T cells in ankylosing spondylitis. As the method for making TCR beta libraries, quantitative 5'-RACE with molecular barcodes was used. TCRdb redid the calling of the 5' RACE reads with MiXCR, one entry per CDR3 protein. The sample lists hundreds of thousands of distinct CDR3 sequences, approximately 10% seen once, with roughly 0.51% in the top ten. Trimming took off 8 bases at V and 2 bases at J, with 12 bases between the two ends. The CDR3 length is 13 residues. Many counts were recorded for this clonotype. Its specificity is unknown. Study-level findings and limits: Matched ankylosing spondylitis synovial fluid reportedly showed significant enrichment of disease-linked clones. Characteristic of ankylosing spondylitis blood, it appeared, was a TCR beta motif comprising about eight highly homologous variants. Before this, some motif variants had been reported in reactive arthritis synovial fluid and blood.

The sequenced sample was blood, either unsorted or a sorted T cell fraction (not recorded which). The chain carries TRBV12-3 or TRBV12-4 and TRBJ1-2; tentatively, D is TRBD1 (6 bases). This TCR derives from a male donor with ankylosing spondylitis. Here the CDR3 reads CASRGRGNYGYTF. The CDR3 bases are TGTGCCAGCCGGGGCAGGGGAAACTATGGCTACACCTTC.